Presented here are 11 T cell receptor beta chains from one specimen sequenced in a study of blood T cell repertoires in COVID-19. Produced via immunoSEQ multiplex PCR; TCRdb's table is partial and in-frame only. In the table there are 75,000 to 95,000 clones, around 90% of which are singletons. Sequenced input: peripheral blood. These receptors all stem from a man in his fifties with active COVID-19.

The J gene is TRBJ1-5, the V gene TRBV10-2, with 10 bases aligning to TRBD1. The V segment lost 3 bases and the J segment 2 bases; nucleotides outside the gene matches: 4. Germline V gene lookup returns CDR1 WSHSY and CDR2 SAAADI. CDR3 length: 16 residues. The CDR3 nucleotides read TGCGCCAGCAGTGAAGGGACAGGGGATGGCAATCAGCCCCAGCATTTT. It codes for CASSEGTGDGNQPQHF.

J is TRBJ2-7 and V is TRBV11-3, with TRBD1 identical over 7 bases. Trimming at V came to 2 bases and at J to 3 bases, leaving 1 base not matched to a gene. CDR1 SGHNT and CDR2 YENEEA come from the germline V gene. This CDR3 has 13 amino acids. The CDR3 is CASSLYRGYEQYF. The DNA for the CDR3 is TGTGCCAGCAGCTTATACAGGGGCTACGAGCAGTACTTC.

This clone was observed a single time. This chain uses TRBV6-4 with TRBJ1-1, with 10 bases that match TRBD1. Unmatched junction bases numbered 5, after V lost 6 bases and J lost 4 bases. The CDR3 length is 14 residues. Germline assignment: CDR1 MRHNA and CDR2 SNTAGT. The chain's CDR3 is CASRKTGGGTEAFF. The CDR3 nucleotides read TGTGCCAGCAGAAAGACAGGGGGCGGCACTGAAGCTTTCTTT.

This chain joins TRBV5-1 and TRBJ2-5; 10 nucleotides agree with TRBD2. This CDR3 spans 14 amino acids. Germline loops: CDR1 SGHRS, CDR2 YFSETQ. With V trimmed by 2 bases and J by 6 bases, 4 bases remained unmatched. In DNA, the CDR3 is TGCGCCAGCAGCTTAACTAGCGGGAAAAAGACCCAGTACTTC. This gives the protein CASSLTSGKKTQYF. Supplemented by reference TRBV5-1 and TRBJ2-5, the full variable domain reads KAGVTQTPRYLIKTRGQQVTLSCSPISGHRSVSWYQQTPGQGLQFLFEYFSETQRNKGNFPGRFSGRQFSNSRSEMNVSTLELGDSALYLCASSLTSGKKTQYFGPGTRLLVL.

The genes are TRBV12-3 or TRBV12-4 and TRBJ2-7; tentatively, D is TRBD1 (5 bases). The V end was cut by 7 bases, the J end by 3 bases, with 10 bases between. The CDR3 length is 12 residues. In DNA, the CDR3 is TGTGCCAGCAAAGGGGTGGACTACGAGCAGTACTTC. Translated, it gives CASKGVDYEQYF.

CDR3 loop: CASSETPRDNSYNEQFF. CDR3 coding DNA: TGTGCCAGCAGTGAAACCCCTCGGGACAACTCCTACAATGAGCAGTTCTTC. The gene calls are TRBV25-1 and TRBJ2-1; possibly TRBD1 for D (6 bases). Germline-derived CDR1 and CDR2 are MGHDK and SYGVNS. This CDR3 has 17 amino acids. V was cut by 2 bases and J by 0 bases, with 14 bases left in between.

The CDR3 nucleotides read TGTGCCAGCAGCGTTGCTGCCAGTGACTCCAGAACGCAGTATTTT. It specifies CASSVAASDSRTQYF. The rearrangement uses TRBV9 and TRBJ2-3; D not resolved. The CDR3 totals 15 residues. The V end lost 2 bases, the J end lost 9 bases, and 19 bases lay between the germline ends. Germline V gene data show CDR1 as SGDLS and CDR2 as YYNGEE.

The chain is built from TRBV25-1 and TRBJ1-2; 10 bases fit TRBD1. This CDR3 has 14 amino acids. The trim removed 4 bases at V and 7 bases at J, leaving 6 bases unmatched. CDR1 MGHDK and CDR2 SYGVNS come from the germline V gene. The CDR3 loop reads CASSAGTGAGGYTF. The CDR3 nucleotides are TGTGCCAGCAGTGCTGGGACAGGGGCAGGTGGCTACACCTTC.

A single count supports this clone. The chain uses TRBV5-1 and TRBJ1-1; 7 bases are a match to TRBD1. The CDR3 runs to 16 residues. The junction had 11 bases not matched to a gene; V was cut back by 3 bases and J by 3 bases. Germline CDR1 reads SGHRS; CDR2 reads YFSETQ. The CDR3 region has the DNA TGCGCCAGCAGCTGGAGATCCGGGACAGCTGACACTGAAGCTTTCTTT. Translated: CASSWRSGTADTEAFF.

The V gene is TRBV6-1, the J gene TRBJ1-1; D is uncertain. The V end lost 1 base, the J end lost 3 bases, and 6 bases lay between the germline ends. This CDR3 is 13 amino acids long. From germline, CDR1 is MNHNS and CDR2 SASEGT. The CDR3 is CASSEDPDTEAFF. The CDR3 DNA follows: TGTGCCAGCAGTGAAGACCCAGACACTGAAGCTTTCTTT.

The chain employs TRBV5-4 and TRBJ2-7, with 9 bases that match TRBD2. V shed 3 bases and J 1 base; nucleotides not matched to a gene: 5. Germline loops: CDR1 SGHNT, CDR2 YYREEE (reference sequence). This CDR3 contains 15 residues. The DNA of the CDR3 is TGTGCCAGCAGCTCGGGGCTAGCGGGATCCTACGAGCAGTACTTC. Protein: CASSSGLAGSYEQYF.